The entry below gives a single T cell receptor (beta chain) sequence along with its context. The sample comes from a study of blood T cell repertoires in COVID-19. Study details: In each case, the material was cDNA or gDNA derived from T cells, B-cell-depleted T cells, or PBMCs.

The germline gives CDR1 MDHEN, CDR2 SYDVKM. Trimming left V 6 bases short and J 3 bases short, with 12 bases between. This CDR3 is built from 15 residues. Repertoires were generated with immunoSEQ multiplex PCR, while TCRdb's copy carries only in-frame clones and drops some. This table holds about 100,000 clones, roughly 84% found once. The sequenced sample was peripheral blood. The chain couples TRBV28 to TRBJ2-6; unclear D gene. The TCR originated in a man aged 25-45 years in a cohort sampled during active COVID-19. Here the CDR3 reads CASSPPQNGANVLTF. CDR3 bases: TGTGCCAGCAGCCCGCCTCAGAATGGGGCCAACGTCCTGACTTTC.